These 5 T cell receptor beta chains originate from one sample sequenced in a study of OX40 agonist ivuxolimab in advanced cancers. Library preparation was by the immunoSEQ multiplex PCR assay. TCRdb took over this immuneACCESS table, retaining in-frame rearrangements with V and J assigned. Such tables are incomplete; in checked studies, under half of the missing clones stem from an unresolved V gene, and the remainder is unexplained. This sample is represented by around 70,000 clones; about 82% of them were singletons. Roughly a tenth of the sample is taken by the ten largest. Sequenced material: CD4+ or CD8+ T cells sorted from blood, taken in a trial of the OX40 agonist ivuxolimab. These receptors all stem from an adult with an advanced solid tumor such as melanoma, head and neck, liver or kidney cancer.

The rearrangement uses TRBV4-1 and TRBJ1-4, with 11 bases identical to TRBD1. The junction had 8 bases not matched to a gene; V was cut back by 4 bases and J by 10 bases. Germline values: CDR1 MGHRA, CDR2 YSYEKL. This CDR3 comprises 15 residues. CDR3 DNA sequence: TGCGCCAGCAGCCCGATTGAGGGACAGGGGGGAAAACTGTTTTTT. Its translation is CASSPIEGQGGKLFF.

The rearrangement joins TRBV9 to TRBJ2-1; 12 bases are a match to TRBD2. Germline loops: CDR1 SGDLS, CDR2 YYNGEE. This CDR3 contains 17 residues. J gave up 1 base and V 4 bases, and 6 bases lay outside the gene matches. The CDR3 DNA follows: TGTGCCAGCAGCTCATGGACTAGCGGGAAATCCTACAATGAGCAGTTCTTC. This sequence encodes CASSSWTSGKSYNEQFF.

This clone showed up just a few times. This chain uses TRBV7-9 with TRBJ2-3, with 9 positions matching TRBD2. The V and J ends lost 0 bases and 3 bases, in that order; junction bases with no gene match: 4. The CDR3 covers 16 residues. The V gene's germline CDR1 is SEHNR and CDR2 FQNEAQ (reference sequence). The chain's CDR3 is CASSLALLAGTDTQYF. In DNA, the CDR3 is TGTGCCAGCAGCTTAGCCTTGCTAGCGGGGACAGATACGCAGTATTTT.

This clone appeared once. The J gene is TRBJ1-4, the V gene TRBV29-1; 9 nucleotides match TRBD1. Trimming took 7 bases from V and 8 from J; bases not matched to a gene: 5. The CDR3 has 12 amino acids. Germline V gene data show CDR1 as SQVTM and CDR2 as ANQGSEA. CDR3 sequence (DNA): TGCAGCGGACGGACAGGGGAGGAAAAACTGTTTTTT. It is translated as CSGRTGEEKLFF.

The rearrangement joins TRBV9 to TRBJ2-3; 8 bases match TRBD1. V shed 4 bases, J shed 3 bases, and the junction held 7 bases outside the gene matches. This CDR3 has 15 amino acids. Germline CDR1 reads SGDLS; CDR2 reads YYNGEE. The CDR3 region is CASSPTGAGTDTQYF. As DNA, the CDR3 is TGTGCCAGCAGCCCGACAGGGGCGGGGACAGATACGCAGTATTTT.